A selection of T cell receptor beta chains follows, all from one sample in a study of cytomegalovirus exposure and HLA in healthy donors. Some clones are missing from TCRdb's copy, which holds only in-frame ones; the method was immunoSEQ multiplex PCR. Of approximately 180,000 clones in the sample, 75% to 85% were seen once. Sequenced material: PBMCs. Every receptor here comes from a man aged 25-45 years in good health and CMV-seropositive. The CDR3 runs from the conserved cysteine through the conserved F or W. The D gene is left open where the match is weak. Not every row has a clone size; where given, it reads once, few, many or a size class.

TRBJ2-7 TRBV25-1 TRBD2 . TGTGCCAGCAGTGAACTAGCGGGACCCCTCGAGCAGTACTTC CASSELAGPLEQYF
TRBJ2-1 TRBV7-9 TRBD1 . TGTTCCAGCAGACTTGGACAGGGCATGGGTGAGCAGTTCTTC CSSRLGQGMGEQFF
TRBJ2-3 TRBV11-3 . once TGTGCCAGCAGCTCGGGATCCTCTAAAACAGATACGCAGTATTTT CASSSGSSKTDTQYF
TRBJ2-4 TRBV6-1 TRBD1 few TGTGCCAGCAGTGTCCGACAGGGGGAAGGCAAAAACATTCAGTACTTC CASSVRQGEGKNIQYF
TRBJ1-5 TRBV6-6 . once TGTGCCACAGAGAACGGGGGGAGAAATCAGCCCCAGCATTTT CATENGGRNQPQHF
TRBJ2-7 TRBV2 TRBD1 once TGTGCCAGCAGCGGGGGACAGGGGGGTATCGAGCAGTACTTC CASSGGQGGIEQYF
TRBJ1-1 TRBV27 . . TGTGCCAGCAGTTTTGGGGCTCTGAACACTGAAGCTTTCTTT CASSFGALNTEAFF
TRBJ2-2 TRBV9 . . TGTGCCAGCAGGGCAGGGGTATACATCGGGGAGCTGTTTTTT CASRAGVYIGELFF
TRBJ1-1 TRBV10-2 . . TGCGCCAGCAGTGAGGAGGGTTTTATTCAGTGGGGGAACACTGAAGCTTTCTTT CASSEEGFIQWGNTEAFF
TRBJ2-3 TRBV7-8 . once TGTGCCAGCAGCTTAGTTCGGCTAGTCCAAGCGTTGGATACGCAGTATTTT CASSLVRLVQALDTQYF
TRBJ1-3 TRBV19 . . TGTGCCAGTACCTCGGGACTAATCTCTGGAAACACCATATATTTT CASTSGLISGNTIYF
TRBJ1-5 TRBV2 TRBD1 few TGTGCCAGCAGTAGGGACAGTAATCAGCCCCAGCATTTT CASSRDSNQPQHF
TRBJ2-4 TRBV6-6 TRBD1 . TGTGCCAGCAGTCGACCGGGACAGGAAAAAAACATTCAGTACTTC CASSRPGQEKNIQYF
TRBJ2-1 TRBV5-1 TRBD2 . TGCGCCAGCAGCTTGAGACGGCTAGCGGGGGGGTGGCGAGCTTACAATGAGCAGTTCTTC CASSLRRLAGGWRAYNEQFF
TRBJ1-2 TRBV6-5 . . TGTGCCAGCAGTTACCGGCAAGGCGACTATGGCTACCCCTTC CASSYRQGDYGYPF
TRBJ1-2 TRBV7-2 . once TGTGCCAGCAGCTTAGCTGAGAACTATGGCTACACCTTC CASSLAENYGYTF
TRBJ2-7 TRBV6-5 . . TGTGCCACCACCGCCCCAAAGGGGACCTACGAGCAGTACTTC CATTAPKGTYEQYF
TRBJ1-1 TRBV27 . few TGTGCCAGCAGTTTATTGGGAGGAAGAGGCACTGAAGCTTTCTTT CASSLLGGRGTEAFF
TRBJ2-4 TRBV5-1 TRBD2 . TGCGCCAGCAGCTTGGCCGGGGGGGACATTCAGTGCTTC CASSLAGGDIQCF
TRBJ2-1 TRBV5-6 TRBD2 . TGTGCCAGCAGGGAAGCGGGGTACAATGAGCAGTTCTTC CASREAGYNEQFF
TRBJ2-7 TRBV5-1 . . TGCGCCAGCAACTTGGCCCGGGACACCATACGGAGGGAGCAGTACTTC CASNLARDTIRREQYF
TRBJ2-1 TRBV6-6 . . TGTGCCAGCAAACCCCCAAACTGGTTTGAGCAGTTCTTC CASKPPNWFEQFF
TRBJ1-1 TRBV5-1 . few TGCGCCAGCAGCCTGACATCACCTGACACTGAAGCTTTCTTT CASSLTSPDTEAFF
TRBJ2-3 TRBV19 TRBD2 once TGTGCCAGTAGTGTCCAGACTAGCGGAGATACGCAGTATTTT CASSVQTSGDTQYF
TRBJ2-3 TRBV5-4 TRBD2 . TGTGCCAGCAGCCAGCCACTAGCGGGGGGATTAAATGGAGATACGCAGTATTTT CASSQPLAGGLNGDTQYF
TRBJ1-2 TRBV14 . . TGTGCCAGCAGCCAAGATTTCAGGGGTGGCTACACCTTC CASSQDFRGGYTF